This T cell receptor beta chain came from a study of T cells in Graves' hyperthyroidism and ophthalmopathy. The investigators amplified TCR beta CDR3 regions from RNA transcripts. The HTBI set primed first-round TCR CDR3 RT-PCR. Each CDR3 protein is one row after TCRdb ran MiXCR on the multiplex PCR reads. The sample includes hundreds of thousands of distinct CDR3 sequences, 22% seen only once; the top ten take under 65%. With respect to this clonotype: Just one base apart from a much larger clone, this may be a read error.

The CDR3 is 13 residues long. Sequenced input: blood. The gene calls are TRBV12-3 or TRBV12-4 and TRBJ2-1; a possible D gene is TRBD2 (5 bases). This TCR was sampled from a man aged 30 to 39 with Graves' ophthalmopathy. For the CDR3, the DNA is TGTGCCAGCGGTGGTACTAGTTACAGTGAGCAGTTCTTC. Its translation: CASGGTSYSEQFF.